The subject of this entry is one TCR beta chain. In germline, CDR1 is MDHEN, CDR2 SYDVKM. This CDR3 has 13 residues. V was clipped by 11 bases and J by 6 bases, with 14 bases between them. This study enrolled people aged roughly 18 to 89 from around 25 US geographic areas. Two consecutive negative NP/OP PCR tests, clearance, or resolved symptoms defined Cohort 3 recovery. The sample comes from a study of blood T cell repertoires in COVID-19. Methods used by the authors: Reference gene primer amplification gave estimated nucleated cell counts. Using immunoSEQ multiplex PCR, the repertoire was profiled, and TCRdb retains in-frame clones only, with some absent. The V and J calls and clone size were taken over from that table, and D and trimming were inferred from the DNA. Among some 300,000 clones listed, roughly 87% were seen once.

The V call is TRBV28, the J call TRBJ1-6, with D perhaps TRBD1 (5 bases). Sequencing used PBMCs or T cells enriched from blood (not recorded which). The clonotype comes from a woman aged 25 to 39 who had recovered from COVID-19. Here the CDR3 DNA reads TGTGCCTCCTGGGGGGTTAGTAATTCACCCCTCCACTTT. Translation gives CASWGVSNSPLHF.